The 29 T cell receptor beta chains presented below share a single source sample, sequenced in a study of CD8 T cells in ankylosing spondylitis. TCRdb used MiXCR to reprocess the 5' RACE reads, holding one entry per CDR3 protein. The sample records 160,000 or so distinct CDR3 sequences, just over 9.5% being singletons. The sequenced material came from blood, either unsorted or a sorted T cell fraction (not recorded which). The receptors were sampled from a female donor with ankylosing spondylitis or in good health (not recorded which).

CDR3 protein: CSAILRLAVSYEQYF. CDR3 sequence (DNA): TGCAGTGCTATTCTAAGACTAGCGGTCTCCTACGAGCAGTACTTC. This chain links TRBV20-1 with TRBJ2-7, with 9 bases aligning to TRBD2. The J segment lost 0 bases and the V segment lost 4 bases, leaving 7 bases of the junction unmatched. The CDR3 runs 15 residues. The germline CDR1 and CDR2 sequences are DFQATT and SNEGSKA (reference sequence).

The rearrangement links TRBV12-3 or TRBV12-4 to TRBJ2-7; tentative D call: TRBD2 (6 bases). This CDR3 has 11 residues. V lost 4 bases to trimming and J lost 7 bases, with 8 bases between them. CDR3 nucleotide sequence: TGTGCCAGCAGTTACGGGGGAGAGCAGTACTTC. Protein product: CASSYGGEQYF.

This clonotype was seen repeatedly, ten times or more. This chain uses TRBV27 with TRBJ2-3, with D maybe TRBD2 (5 bases). V dropped 2 bases and J dropped 0 bases, with 9 bases sitting between them. The CDR3 is made up of 15 amino acids. Germline V gene sequence: CDR1 MNHEY, CDR2 SMNVEV (reference sequence). CDR3 residues: CASSLLAASTDTQYF. The CDR3 DNA reads TGTGCCAGCAGTTTACTAGCTGCTAGCACAGATACGCAGTATTTT.

This clonotype came up a few times. The J gene is TRBJ1-5, the V gene TRBV27; D gene uncertain. Looked up from germline, CDR1 is MNHEY and CDR2 is SMNVEV (reference sequence). The CDR3 is 14 residues long. Trimming shortened V by 5 bases and J by 4 bases, and 12 bases separated the two germline ends. The CDR3, as DNA: TGTGCCAGCAGTCGCGACGGGATAAATCAGCCCCAGCATTTT. It translates to CASSRDGINQPQHF.

This clonotype has ten or more counts. V usage is TRBV4-3 and J usage is TRBJ2-7, with 9 nucleotides matching TRBD2. Germline V gene data show CDR1 as LGHNA and CDR2 as YSLEER. Germline trimming cut 0 bases from V and 2 bases from J; bases unmatched to any gene: 2. This CDR3 has 15 amino acids. The CDR3 region has the DNA TGCGCCAGCAGCCAAGATCCTAGCGGGACCTACGAGCAGTACTTC. It specifies CASSQDPSGTYEQYF.

This clonotype was seen repeatedly, ten times or more. The genes are TRBV10-1 and TRBJ2-3; no clear D. Between the trimmed V and J ends, which lost 4 bases and 2 bases, there was a span of 7 bases. The CDR3 runs 13 residues. Germline CDR1 is WNHNN and CDR2 is SYGVQD (reference sequence). CDR3 in amino acids: CASSAVITDTQYF. In nucleotides, the CDR3 is TGCGCCAGCAGTGCGGTCATCACAGATACGCAGTATTTT.

There are many counts of this clonotype. The rearrangement uses TRBV29-1 and TRBJ2-2; D is unclear. Trimming stripped 3 bases from V and 7 bases from J, with 9 bases between. The CDR3 totals 12 residues. The germline CDR1 and CDR2 sequences are SQVTM and ANQGSEA. The CDR3 DNA reads as TGCAGCGTTGAGGGTTGGGACGGGGAGCTGTTTTTT. It translates to CSVEGWDGELFF.

This clonotype was observed at least ten times. This chain joins TRBV5-6 and TRBJ2-5; TRBD1 matches 7 bases. The CDR3 sequence is 13 residues long. In germline, CDR1 is SGHDT, CDR2 YYEEEE. J lost 3 bases, V lost 5 bases, and 4 bases had no gene match. Written as DNA, the CDR3 is TGTGCCAGCAGACCTGACAGGGAAGAGACCCAGTACTTC. Amino acids: CASRPDREETQYF.

This clonotype was seen more than once but under ten times. V and J are TRBV9 and TRBJ2-7; D is unclear. The ends were cut back, 4 bases at V and 1 base at J, with 15 bases in the middle. CDR3 length: 15 amino acids. Germline CDR1 reads SGDLS; CDR2 reads YYNGEE. This CDR3 reads CASSPLAQGSYEQYF. The CDR3 region has the DNA TGTGCCAGCAGCCCCCTGGCCCAAGGATCCTACGAGCAGTACTTC.

The chain combines TRBV24-1 with TRBJ1-4, with a possible D match to TRBD1 (5 bases). V shed 5 bases and J shed 8 bases, with 11 bases lying between them. The V gene's germline CDR1 is KGHDR and CDR2 SFDVKD. This CDR3 region has 13 residues. In nucleotides, the CDR3 is TGTGCCACCAGTGGTACCGGGGCCGAAAAACTGTTTTTT. Protein product: CATSGTGAEKLFF.

The V call is TRBV4-3, the J call TRBJ2-3; D possibly corresponds to TRBD1 (5 bases). The CDR3 contains 17 residues. Germline loops: CDR1 LGHNA, CDR2 YSLEER. Trimming took 1 base from V and 0 from J, leaving 14 bases between them. The CDR3 sequence is CASSQALFQGSTDTQYF. The CDR3 bases are TGCGCCAGCAGCCAAGCTTTGTTTCAGGGAAGCACAGATACGCAGTATTTT.

This chain connects TRBV15 to TRBJ2-1; D might be TRBD1 (5 bases). Germline CDR1 reads LNHNV; CDR2 reads YYDKDF (reference sequence). The V end lost 6 bases, the J end lost 0 bases, and 15 bases lay between the germline ends. This CDR3 contains 16 residues. This CDR3 reads CATSRQPLSSYNEQFF. CDR3 bases: TGTGCCACCAGTCGACAGCCTTTGAGCTCCTACAATGAGCAGTTCTTC.

This clonotype occurred many times. The genes are TRBV7-8 and TRBJ1-1; D call uncertain. The CDR3 is 11 amino acids. The germline V gene encodes CDR1 SGHVS and CDR2 FQNEAQ. V shed 9 bases and J shed 1 base, with 6 bases lying between them. CDR3 sequence: CASLGNTEAFF. CDR3 DNA sequence: TGTGCCAGTCTAGGGAACACTGAAGCTTTCTTT.

The chain recombines TRBV27 with TRBJ2-7; 7 nucleotides agree with TRBD1. CDR3 length: 13 residues. Germline V gene lookup returns CDR1 MNHEY and CDR2 SMNVEV (reference sequence). Germline trimming cut 6 bases from V and 4 bases from J; bases unmatched to any gene: 6. The CDR3 coding sequence is TGTGCCAGCAGCCACGGGACAGTATACGAGCAGTACTTC. Translated: CASSHGTVYEQYF.

This clonotype was seen only a few times. The rearrangement joins TRBV27 to TRBJ1-1; perhaps TRBD1 as D (5 bases). The ends were cut back, 11 bases at V and 5 bases at J, with 24 bases in the middle. This CDR3 has 15 residues. Germline lookup yields CDR1 MNHEY and CDR2 SMNVEV (reference sequence). CDR3 protein: CAALGTSGGGTEAFF. The DNA for the CDR3 is TGTGCCGCCCTGGGCACGAGTGGGGGGGGAACTGAAGCTTTCTTT.

This clonotype turned up a few times. V is TRBV9 and J is TRBJ1-4, with D tentatively TRBD1 (5 bases). Trimming stripped 7 bases from V and 6 bases from J, with 16 bases between. This CDR3 spans 14 amino acids. Germline CDR1 reads SGDLS; CDR2 reads YYNGEE. In DNA form, the CDR3 reads TGTGCCAGCGGGTCGGGGGGATCCGATGAAAAACTGTTTTTT. It is translated as CASGSGGSDEKLFF.

This clonotype was seen a few times. The rearrangement links TRBV4-3 to TRBJ2-1, with D possibly being TRBD2 (6 bases). The germline V gene has CDR1 LGHNA and CDR2 YSLEER. V lost 0 bases and J 6 bases, leaving 21 bases between the germline ends. This CDR3 has 18 residues. In DNA, the CDR3 is TGCGCCAGCAGCCAAGATGCGGGATCCTACTCCTGGCCCAATGAGCAGTTCTTC. Translated, it gives CASSQDAGSYSWPNEQFF.

The table lists this clonotype with a few counts. The V gene is TRBV7-9, the J gene TRBJ2-4; D possibly matches TRBD1 or TRBD2 (5 bases each). Germline CDR1 and CDR2: SEHNR and FQNEAQ (reference sequence). The CDR3 loop spans 14 amino acids. Trimming took off 4 bases at V and 0 bases at J, with 7 bases between the two ends. CDR3 region: CASSSGQAKNIQYF. The CDR3 coding sequence is TGTGCCAGCAGCTCGGGGCAAGCCAAAAACATTCAGTACTTC.

In this sample, this clonotype turned up a few times. The CDR3 DNA reads TGTGCCAGCAGCTTAGGGGAGGCCGGGCCCGGGGAGCTGTTTTTT. Its translation: CASSLGEAGPGELFF. V and J are TRBV7-7 and TRBJ2-2, with a possible D match to TRBD2 (6 bases). V dropped 1 base and J dropped 6 bases, with 12 bases sitting between them. Germline CDR1 reads SSHAT; CDR2 reads FNYEAQ (reference sequence). The CDR3 length is 15 residues.

This sequence joins TRBV29-1 and TRBJ1-2, with a tentative D call TRBD1 (5 bases). Trimming removed 2 bases from V and 6 bases from J, with 13 bases in between. CDR3 length: 13 amino acids. Germline V gives CDR1 SQVTM, CDR2 ANQGSEA. Written as DNA, the CDR3 is TGCAGCGTTGAAACCCGGGACTTCGATGGCTACACCTTC. Its protein product is CSVETRDFDGYTF.

The chain is built from TRBV19 and TRBJ1-2; D may be TRBD1 (5 bases). The CDR3 is 14 amino acids. Germline CDR1 LNHDA, CDR2 SQIVND (reference sequence). With 5 bases removed from V and 1 base from J, the gap between germline ends came to 11 bases. The CDR3 reads CASSPGLLNYGYTF. CDR3 DNA sequence: TGTGCCAGTAGTCCGGGACTCCTTAACTATGGCTACACCTTC.

This clonotype was seen a handful of times. This chain uses TRBV9 with TRBJ2-7, with D unresolved. The CDR3 totals 13 residues. Per the germline V gene, CDR1 is SGDLS and CDR2 is YYNGEE. Trimming cost V 0 bases and J 5 bases, with 9 bases left between them. The CDR3 DNA is TGTGCCAGCAGCGTAGGATATTCCCACGAGCAGTACTTC. It yields the protein CASSVGYSHEQYF.

This clonotype has only a few counts. The J gene is TRBJ2-3, the V gene TRBV12-3 or TRBV12-4; 10 bases are a match to TRBD1. This CDR3 contains 18 residues. Trimming removed 6 bases from V and 2 bases from J; junction bases left unmatched: 14. CDR3 sequence reads: CASSLTGGVSGTTDTQYF. CDR3 nucleotides: TGTGCCAGCAGCCTGACAGGGGGCGTCAGCGGCACCACAGATACGCAGTATTTT.

The sample holds a few counts of this clonotype. The rearrangement links TRBV29-1 to TRBJ1-2; D unclear. Trimming cost V 4 bases and J 2 bases, with 8 bases left between them. CDR1 is SQVTM, CDR2 ANQGSEA, per germline. This CDR3 spans 12 amino acids. CDR3 in amino acids: CSVVTGNYGYTF. CDR3 DNA: TGCAGCGTTGTGACGGGGAACTATGGCTACACCTTC.

This clonotype was detected a few times. The rearrangement joins TRBV3-1 to TRBJ2-7; D unclear. Germline CDR1 is LGHDT and CDR2 is YNNKEL (reference sequence). The CDR3 sequence is 13 residues long. The ends were cut back, 2 bases at V and 7 bases at J, with 12 bases in the middle. CDR3 protein: CASSQLHGPEQYF. The CDR3, as DNA: TGTGCCAGCAGCCAACTACACGGGCCGGAGCAGTACTTC.

This clonotype was picked up many times. The J gene is TRBJ1-1, the V gene TRBV20-1, with a weak D call TRBD1 (5 bases). V lost 6 bases to trimming and J lost 0 bases, with 14 bases between them. Looked up from germline, CDR1 is DFQATT and CDR2 is SNEGSKA (reference sequence). The CDR3 contains 14 residues. The CDR3 DNA reads as TGCAGTGCCCCCTATGGGGCTATGAACACTGAAGCTTTCTTT. This encodes CSAPYGAMNTEAFF.

The table lists this clonotype with a few counts. The chain employs TRBV18 and TRBJ2-1; D unresolved. CDR3 length: 14 residues. Germline V gene lookup returns CDR1 KGHSH and CDR2 LQKENI. V shed 1 base and J shed 3 bases, with 7 bases lying between them. The CDR3 bases are TGTGCCAGCTCACCACAAAGGGACTACAATGAGCAGTTCTTC. Its protein product is CASSPQRDYNEQFF.

The chain carries TRBV6-1 and TRBJ2-3, with D perhaps assigned TRBD1 or TRBD2 (5 bases each). Trimming cost V 8 bases and J 0 bases, with 15 bases left between them. The CDR3 has 15 amino acids. Per germline, CDR1 MNHNS and CDR2 SASEGT. The CDR3 region has the DNA TGTGCCAGCTACTCCGGGACCACTAGCACAGATACGCAGTATTTT. It codes for CASYSGTTSTDTQYF.

In its sample, this clonotype was seen many times. The chain has TRBV14 and TRBJ2-5, with D possibly TRBD2 on 5 matching bases. Germline lookup yields CDR1 SGHDN and CDR2 FVKESK. The germline V and J ends were trimmed by 1 base and 1 base, with 7 bases remaining between them. This CDR3 has 14 residues. The CDR3: CASSQVRGQETQYF. CDR3 sequence (DNA): TGTGCCAGCAGCCAAGTCCGGGGCCAAGAGACCCAGTACTTC.